Listed here is a single T cell receptor (beta chain). The antigen remains unidentified. Genomic DNA, serving as template, underwent TCR beta VDJ and CDR3 profiling. TCRdb independently ran MiXCR on the reads; one entry per CDR3 protein. The sample comprises 250,000 to 300,000 distinct CDR3 sequences, approximately 55% of which are singletons, and 6.5% to 10% rests with the top ten. Trimming took 9 bases from V and 5 from J, leaving 14 bases between them. The CDR3 is 13 residues long. Germline CDR1 KGHDR, CDR2 SFDVKD. The data stem from a study of CD8+CD57+ T cells in acquired aplastic anemia. Study-level results: Patients and healthy controls showed no significant CD8+ Simpson's diversity difference.

This clonotype originated in a human donor with severe aplastic anemia or a healthy control (not recorded which). The sequencing sample was made of sorted CD4+, CD8+, or CD8+CD57+ T cells (not recorded which) from PBMCs. The gene calls are TRBV24-1 and TRBJ2-3, with a tentative D call TRBD1 (7 bases). The CDR3 reads CATGGGGGDTQYF. In DNA, the CDR3 is TGTGCCACCGGTGGAGGGGGCGGAGATACGCAGTATTTT.